This T cell receptor (beta chain) was captured in a study of cytomegalovirus exposure and HLA in healthy donors. Details on this clone: As yet, its antigen is unknown.

Trimming stripped 5 bases from V and 2 bases from J, with 12 bases between. The CDR3 consists of 14 residues. CDR1 and CDR2 (germline): SGHTA, FQGNSA. Study-wide findings and caveats: The study put 150 or so TCR beta chains on its list as cytomegalovirus-associated. In a later analysis, compared with equally common non-associated chains, HLA-associated beta chains were more expanded.

The PCR ran on 60 Vbeta and 13 Jbeta primers. Sequencing was performed with immunoSEQ multiplex PCR; in TCRdb, only in-frame clones are kept and a portion is missing. Its table records fewer than 250,000 clones. This clonotype originated in a woman aged 25 to 39 in good health and CMV-seropositive. What was sequenced was PBMCs. V is TRBV7-2 and J is TRBJ1-1; tentatively, D is TRBD1 (5 bases). The CDR3 sequence is CASSRTDSNTEAFF. Written as DNA, the CDR3 is TGTGCCAGCAGCCGGACCGACAGTAACACTGAAGCTTTCTTT.